This T cell receptor (beta chain) appears in the sequencing data of a study of T cell changes during pregnancy in multiple sclerosis (dated by TCRdb to the late 2010s). The study in broad terms: The study examined how the T cell repertoire changed over the course of pregnancy in women with multiple sclerosis.

The CDR3, cysteine through phenylalanine, is 15 amino acids long. Only CDR3 DNA remains: 45 bases, in frame from the first base. V ends up 1 base short and J 5 bases short, with an unmatched junction base count of 5. For CDR1 and CDR2, the germline V gene (reference sequence) lists LNHDA and SQIVND. Libraries were built with the immunoSEQ multiplex PCR assay. TCRdb re-hosts the immuneACCESS table, in-frame sequences only. Its copies lack some clones; in the studies checked, an unresolved V gene accounts for under half of them, and the cause for the rest is not known. The sample table shows under 45,000 clones, and approximately 91% are seen once. Around 4.1% of the sample goes to the ten largest clones. Of note for this clone: Its antigen is still unknown. Base-call qualities are not available, and no considerably larger clone is one nucleotide away.

This receptor was taken from a female donor with multiple sclerosis, enrolled in a pregnancy study. Specimen: CD8+ T cells from peripheral blood mononuclear cells, collected in the first trimester of pregnancy. This chain is built from TRBV19 and TRBJ2-5; a stretch of 9 junction bases matches TRBD2. The DNA sequence is as follows: TGTGCCAGTAGTATAGTAGCGGGGGCCCCGGAGACCCAGTACTTC. Its protein reads: CASSIVAGAPETQYF.